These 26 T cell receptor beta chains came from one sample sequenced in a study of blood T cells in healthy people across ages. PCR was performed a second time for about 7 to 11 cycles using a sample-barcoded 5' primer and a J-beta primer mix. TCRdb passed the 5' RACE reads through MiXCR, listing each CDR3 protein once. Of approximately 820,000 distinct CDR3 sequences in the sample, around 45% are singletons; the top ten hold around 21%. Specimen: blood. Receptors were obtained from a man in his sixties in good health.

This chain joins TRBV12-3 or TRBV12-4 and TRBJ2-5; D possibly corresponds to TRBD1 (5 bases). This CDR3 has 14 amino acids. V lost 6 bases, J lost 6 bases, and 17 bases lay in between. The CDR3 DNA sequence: TGTGCCAGCAGCCTTACAAGGGGTCAGAAGACCCAGTACTTC. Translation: CASSLTRGQKTQYF.

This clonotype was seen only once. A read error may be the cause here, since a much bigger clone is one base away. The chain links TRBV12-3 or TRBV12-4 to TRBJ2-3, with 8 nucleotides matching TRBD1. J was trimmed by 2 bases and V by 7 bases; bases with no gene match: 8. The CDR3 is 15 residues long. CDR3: CASTPRTGNTDTQYF. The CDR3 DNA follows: TGTGCCAGCACCCCTAGGACAGGGAACACAGATACGCAGTATTTT.

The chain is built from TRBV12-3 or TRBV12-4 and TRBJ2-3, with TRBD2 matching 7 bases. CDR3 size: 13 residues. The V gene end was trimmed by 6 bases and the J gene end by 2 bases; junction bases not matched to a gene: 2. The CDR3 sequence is CASRRGTTDTQYF. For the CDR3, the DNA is TGTGCCAGCAGGCGGGGGACCACAGATACGCAGTATTTT.

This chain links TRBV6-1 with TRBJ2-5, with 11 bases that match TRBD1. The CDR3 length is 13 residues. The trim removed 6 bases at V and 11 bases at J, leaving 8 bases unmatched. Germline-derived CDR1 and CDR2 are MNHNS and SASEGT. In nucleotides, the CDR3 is TGTGCCAGCAGGGGGACAGGGGGGTACGCGCAGTACTTC. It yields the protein CASRGTGGYAQYF.

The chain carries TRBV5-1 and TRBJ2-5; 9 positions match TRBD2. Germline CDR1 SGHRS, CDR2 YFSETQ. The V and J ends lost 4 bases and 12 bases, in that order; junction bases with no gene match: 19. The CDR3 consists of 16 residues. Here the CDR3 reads CASSPETSGPLGVEYF. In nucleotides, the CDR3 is TGCGCCAGCAGCCCGGAGACTAGCGGACCCCTTGGGGTTGAGTACTTC.

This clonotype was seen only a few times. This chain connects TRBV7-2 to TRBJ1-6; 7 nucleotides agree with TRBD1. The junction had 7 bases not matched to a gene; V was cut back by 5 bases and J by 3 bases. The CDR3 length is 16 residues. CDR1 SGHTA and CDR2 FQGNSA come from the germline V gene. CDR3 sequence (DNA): TGTGCCAGCAGCACAGACAGGGCCCACTATAATTCACCCCTCCACTTT. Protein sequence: CASSTDRAHYNSPLHF.

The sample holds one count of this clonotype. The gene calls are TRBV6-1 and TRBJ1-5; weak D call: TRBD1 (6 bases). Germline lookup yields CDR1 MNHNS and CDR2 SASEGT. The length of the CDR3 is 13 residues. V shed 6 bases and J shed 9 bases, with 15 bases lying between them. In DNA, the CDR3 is TGTGCCAGCAGCATACAGGGTTATCGGCCCCAGCATTTT. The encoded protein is CASSIQGYRPQHF.

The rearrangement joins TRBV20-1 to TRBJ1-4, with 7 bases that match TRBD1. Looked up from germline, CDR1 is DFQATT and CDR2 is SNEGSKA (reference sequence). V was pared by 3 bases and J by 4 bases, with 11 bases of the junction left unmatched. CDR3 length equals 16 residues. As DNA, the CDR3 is TGCAGTGCTAGTCTCGGCTCGGGACAGTTTAATGAAAAACTGTTTTTT. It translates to CSASLGSGQFNEKLFF.

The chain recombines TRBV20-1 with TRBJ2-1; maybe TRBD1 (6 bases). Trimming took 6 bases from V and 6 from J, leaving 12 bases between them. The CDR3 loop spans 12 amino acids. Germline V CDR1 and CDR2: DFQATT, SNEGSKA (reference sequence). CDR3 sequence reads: CSAHYRVNEQFF. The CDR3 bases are TGCAGTGCCCACTACAGGGTCAATGAGCAGTTCTTC.

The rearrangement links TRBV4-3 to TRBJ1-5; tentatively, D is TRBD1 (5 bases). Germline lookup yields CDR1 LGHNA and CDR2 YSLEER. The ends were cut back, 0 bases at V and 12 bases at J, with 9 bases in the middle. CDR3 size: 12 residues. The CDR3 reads CASSQDWGIQHF. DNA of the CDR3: TGCGCCAGCAGCCAAGATTGGGGGATCCAGCATTTT.

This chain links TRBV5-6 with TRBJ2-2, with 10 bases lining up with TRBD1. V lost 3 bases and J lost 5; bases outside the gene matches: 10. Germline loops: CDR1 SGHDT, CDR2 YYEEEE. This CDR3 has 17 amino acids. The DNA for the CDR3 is TGTGCCAGCAGCTCATGGACAGGGGGACTGATTACCGGGGAGCTGTTTTTT. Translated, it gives CASSSWTGGLITGELFF.

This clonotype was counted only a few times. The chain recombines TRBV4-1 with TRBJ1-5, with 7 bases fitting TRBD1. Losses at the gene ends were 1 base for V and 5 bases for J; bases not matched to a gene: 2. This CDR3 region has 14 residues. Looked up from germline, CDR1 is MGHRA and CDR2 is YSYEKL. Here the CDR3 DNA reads TGCGCCAGCAGCCAAGGACAGGGCGATCAGCCCCAGCATTTT. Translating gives CASSQGQGDQPQHF.

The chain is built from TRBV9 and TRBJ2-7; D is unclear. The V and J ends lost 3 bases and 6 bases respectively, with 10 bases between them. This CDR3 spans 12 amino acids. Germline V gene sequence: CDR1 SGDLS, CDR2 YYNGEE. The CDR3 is CASSAEIGEQYF. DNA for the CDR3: TGTGCCAGCAGCGCAGAGATAGGCGAGCAGTACTTC.

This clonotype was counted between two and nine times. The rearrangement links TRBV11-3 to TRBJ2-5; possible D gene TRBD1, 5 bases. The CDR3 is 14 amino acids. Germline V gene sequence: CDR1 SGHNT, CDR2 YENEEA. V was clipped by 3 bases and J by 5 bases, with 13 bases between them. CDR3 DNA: TGTGCCAGCAGCTTGGCTGTCCAGGGTGAGACCCAGTACTTC. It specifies CASSLAVQGETQYF.

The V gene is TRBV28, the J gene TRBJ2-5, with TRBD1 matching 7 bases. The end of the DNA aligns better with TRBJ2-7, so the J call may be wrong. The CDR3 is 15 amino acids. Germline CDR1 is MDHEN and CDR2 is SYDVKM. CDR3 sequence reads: CASTIGTAQPYEQYF. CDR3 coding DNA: TGTGCCAGCACGATCGGGACAGCTCAACCCTACGAGCAGTACTTC.

Here the CDR3 reads CAGKKGTVQFDEQFF. DNA of the CDR3: TGTGCCGGCAAAAAGGGGACAGTGCAATTCGATGAGCAGTTCTTC. This chain joins TRBV2 and TRBJ2-1; TRBD1 matches at 7 bases. The CDR3 totals 15 residues. Germline lookup yields CDR1 SNHLY and CDR2 FYNNEI. V was clipped by 11 bases and J by 8 bases; unmatched bases: 18. Combining the CDR3 with reference TRBV2 and TRBJ2-1 gives the whole variable domain EPEVTQTPSHQVTQMGQEVILRCVPISNHLYFYWYRQILGQKVEFLVSFYNNEISEKSEIFDDQFSVERPDGSNFTLKIRSTKLEDSAMYFCAGKKGTVQFDEQFFGPGTRLTVL.

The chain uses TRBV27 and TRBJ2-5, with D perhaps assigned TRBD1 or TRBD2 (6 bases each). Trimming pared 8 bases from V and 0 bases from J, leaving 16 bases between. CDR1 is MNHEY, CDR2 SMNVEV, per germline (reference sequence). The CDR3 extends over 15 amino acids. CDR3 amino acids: CASSAGHTYQETQYF. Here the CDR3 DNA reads TGTGCCAGCTCGGCGGGACATACGTACCAAGAGACCCAGTACTTC.

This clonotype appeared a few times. The CDR3 nucleotides are TGTGCCAGCTCACCGAACGGGCTGGGGGCGATGTACGAGCAGTACTTC. This sequence encodes CASSPNGLGAMYEQYF. V usage is TRBV18 and J usage is TRBJ2-7, with D tentatively TRBD1 (6 bases). V lost 3 bases and J lost 4, with 19 bases in between. The CDR3 consists of 16 residues. The germline gives CDR1 KGHSH, CDR2 LQKENI.

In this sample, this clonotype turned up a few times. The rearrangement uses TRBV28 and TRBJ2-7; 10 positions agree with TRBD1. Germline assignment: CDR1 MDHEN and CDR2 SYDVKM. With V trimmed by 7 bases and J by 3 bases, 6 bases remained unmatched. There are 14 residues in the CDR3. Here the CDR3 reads CASTGTGVFYEQYF. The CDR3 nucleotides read TGTGCCAGCACCGGGACAGGGGTTTTCTACGAGCAGTACTTC.

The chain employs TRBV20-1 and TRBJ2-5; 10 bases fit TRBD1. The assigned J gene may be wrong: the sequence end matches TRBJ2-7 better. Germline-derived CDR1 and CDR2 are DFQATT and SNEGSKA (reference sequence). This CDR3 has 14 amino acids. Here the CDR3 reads CSARTGGSSYEQYF. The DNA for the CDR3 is TGCAGTGCTAGGACAGGGGGCAGTTCCTACGAGCAGTACTTC.

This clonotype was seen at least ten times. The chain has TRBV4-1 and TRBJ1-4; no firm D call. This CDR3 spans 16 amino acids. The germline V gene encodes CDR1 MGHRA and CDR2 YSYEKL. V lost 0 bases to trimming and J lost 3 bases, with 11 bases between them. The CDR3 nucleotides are TGCGCCAGCAGCCAAGATGGATTCGGGGCTAATGAAAAACTGTTTTTT. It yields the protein CASSQDGFGANEKLFF.

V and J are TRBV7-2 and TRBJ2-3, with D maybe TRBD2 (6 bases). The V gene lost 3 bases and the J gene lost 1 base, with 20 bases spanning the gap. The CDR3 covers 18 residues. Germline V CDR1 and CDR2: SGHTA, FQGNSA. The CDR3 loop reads CASSLSLGGWKGTDTQYF. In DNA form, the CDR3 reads TGTGCCAGCAGCTTGAGTTTGGGGGGATGGAAGGGCACAGATACGCAGTATTTT.

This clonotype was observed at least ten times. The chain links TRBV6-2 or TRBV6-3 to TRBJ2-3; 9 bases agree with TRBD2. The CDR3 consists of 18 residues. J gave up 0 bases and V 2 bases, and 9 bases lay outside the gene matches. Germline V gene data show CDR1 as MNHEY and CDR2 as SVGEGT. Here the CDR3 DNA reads TGTGCCAGCAGTTACGGCTCTTTAGCGGGGGCTAGCACAGATACGCAGTATTTT. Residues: CASSYGSLAGASTDTQYF.

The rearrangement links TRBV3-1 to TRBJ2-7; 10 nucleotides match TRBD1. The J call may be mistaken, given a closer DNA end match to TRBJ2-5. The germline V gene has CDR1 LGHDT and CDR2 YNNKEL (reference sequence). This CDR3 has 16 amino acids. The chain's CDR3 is CASSQSWDRGKETQYF. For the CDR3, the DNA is TGTGCCAGCAGCCAATCTTGGGACAGGGGCAAAGAGACCCAGTACTTC.

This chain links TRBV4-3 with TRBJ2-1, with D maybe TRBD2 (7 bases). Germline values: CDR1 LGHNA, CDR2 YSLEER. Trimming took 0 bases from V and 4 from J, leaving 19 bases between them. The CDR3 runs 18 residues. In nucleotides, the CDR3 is TGCGCCAGCAGCCAAGATCGGGGGGCGGCAACGGTTTACAATGAGCAGTTCTTC. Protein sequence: CASSQDRGAATVYNEQFF.

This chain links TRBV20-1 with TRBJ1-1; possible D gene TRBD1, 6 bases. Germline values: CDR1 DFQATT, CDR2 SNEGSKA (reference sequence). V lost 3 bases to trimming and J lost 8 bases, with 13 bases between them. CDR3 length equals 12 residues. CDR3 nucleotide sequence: TGCAGTGCTAGGGGCGGGACACACGAAGCTTTCTTT. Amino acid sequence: CSARGGTHEAFF.